This paragraph covers one T cell receptor (beta chain) sequence. What it binds is not known. Repertoires were generated with immunoSEQ multiplex PCR, while TCRdb's copy carries only in-frame clones and drops some. The data contain 550,000 to 700,000 clones, 60% to 75% of them singletons. The data originate from a study of shared clonotypes between healthy human individuals. Overall study results and limits: All-four-donor shared clonotypes had higher generation probabilities than non-shared clonotypes did.

The CDR3 consists of 12 residues. Germline V lookup: CDR1 SGHAT, CDR2 FQNNGV. Trimming left V 1 base short and J 8 bases short, with 6 bases between. The source of this sequence is a woman aged 25 to 39 in good health. The gene calls are TRBV11-2 and TRBJ2-1; D remains ambiguous. The sample taken for sequencing was memory CD4+ T cells sorted from blood. Subset in this sample: CD45RA-negative fraction. DNA for the CDR3: TGTGCCAGCAGCTTAGTAACCTATGAGCAGTTCTTC. Protein product: CASSLVTYEQFF.